The rows below give T cell receptor beta chains drawn from one sample of a study of shared clonotypes between healthy human individuals. Profiling relied on immunoSEQ multiplex PCR, and the TCRdb table lists in-frame clones only, not all of them. The data show 2.5 million or so clones, around 90% seen once. Sequencing was carried out using naive CD4+ T cells sorted from blood. The receptor source for this set is a man younger than 35 in good health. The CDR3 runs from the conserved cysteine through the conserved F or W. Each record gives: CDR3 length, J gene, V gene, D gene, clone size, CDR3 DNA, CDR3 protein. D genes are given only for firm matches. The size field is filled for only some rows; it gives once, few, many or a size class.

12,TRBJ1-2,TRBV30,.,few,TGTGCCTGGAGTACCGGCGGTCATGGCTACACCTTC,CAWSTGGHGYTF
15,TRBJ1-2,TRBV10-3,TRBD1,.,TGTGCCATCAGTGATGGGACAGGGGGCTTGTATGGCTACACCTTC,CAISDGTGGLYGYTF
15,TRBJ1-2,TRBV6-1,.,.,TGTGCCAGCAGTGCTGAAACAGGGATCGTCTATGGCTACACCTTC,CASSAETGIVYGYTF
15,TRBJ1-2,TRBV19,TRBD1,.,TGTGCCAGTCGTAAGTCCGGGACAGGGAACCATGGCTACACCTTC,CASRKSGTGNHGYTF
13,TRBJ2-3,TRBV2,.,.,TGTGCCCTCTCTGGGAGCGAGGCAGATACGCAGTATTTT,CALSGSEADTQYF
11,TRBJ1-2,TRBV2,.,.,TGTGCCAGCAGTGAAAGTGAAGGCTACACCTTC,CASSESEGYTF
14,TRBJ1-5,TRBV2,TRBD1,once,TGTGCCAGCAGTGCGGGACAGGGCAATCAGCCCCAGCATTTT,CASSAGQGNQPQHF
16,TRBJ2-7,TRBV9,TRBD1,.,TGTGCCAGCAGCGTAGGGGAAGACAGGGGGACCTACGAGCAGTACTTC,CASSVGEDRGTYEQYF
17,TRBJ1-3,TRBV9,TRBD1,few,TGTGCCAGCAGCGCCCCATTTAGTGACAGGGCTGGAAACACCATATATTTT,CASSAPFSDRAGNTIYF
17,TRBJ2-5,TRBV9,TRBD2,.,TGTGCCAGCAGCGTAGGTGCACTGACTAGCGGGAAAGAGACCCAGTACTTC,CASSVGALTSGKETQYF
15,TRBJ2-5,TRBV5-1,TRBD2,.,TGCGCCAGCAGCTTAATGACTAGCCTTCAAGAGACCCAGTACTTC,CASSLMTSLQETQYF
15,TRBJ2-7,TRBV2,TRBD1,.,TGTGCCAGCAGGAGGTCCGGACAGGGGGTCTACGAGCAGTACTTC,CASRRSGQGVYEQYF
17,TRBJ1-6,TRBV2,TRBD1,.,TGTGCCAGCAGGAAACAGGGGGCGGGATCCTATAATTCACCCCTCCACTTT,CASRKQGAGSYNSPLHF
17,TRBJ1-3,TRBV7-9,.,.,TGTGCCAGCAGCTTAGGATCTTCAGGGGAACGTGGAAACACCATATATTTT,CASSLGSSGERGNTIYF
14,TRBJ2-1,TRBV7-6,TRBD2,.,TGTGCCAGCAGCTTGAGCGGGGGGAAGACTGAGCAGTTCTTC,CASSLSGGKTEQFF
18,TRBJ1-5,TRBV19,.,.,TGTGCCAGTAGTATCCTCGGGGGCGCCTTAAGTAGCAATCAGCCCCAGCATTTT,CASSILGGALSSNQPQHF
14,TRBJ2-7,TRBV5-1,.,.,TGCGCCAGCAGCCCGAGGACCGATTCCTACGAGCAGTACTTC,CASSPRTDSYEQYF
15,TRBJ2-7,TRBV11-2,.,.,TGTGCCAGCAGCTTAGATCTAGAGCGGATCTACGAGCAGTACTTC,CASSLDLERIYEQYF
19,TRBJ1-4,TRBV28,TRBD1,.,TGTGCCAGCAGAGACACACCGGGACAGGGTAGTACTGTCAATGAAAAACTGTTTTTT,CASRDTPGQGSTVNEKLFF
14,TRBJ1-1,TRBV10-3,.,.,TGTGCCATCAGTGAGACATCCCCGGACACTGAAGCTTTCTTT,CAISETSPDTEAFF
17,TRBJ2-3,TRBV15,.,once,TGTGCCACCAGCAGAGATAAGAGAACAGGACGCACAGATACGCAGTATTTT,CATSRDKRTGRTDTQYF
15,TRBJ2-1,TRBV5-6,.,once,TGTGCCAGCAGCATTAAGTCCCCAGGAAGAGGTGAGCAGTTCTTC,CASSIKSPGRGEQFF
11,TRBJ2-5,TRBV30,.,.,TGTGCCTGGAAGTCGCGGGAGACCCAGTACTTC,CAWKSRETQYF
16,TRBJ2-5,TRBV14,TRBD2,.,TGTGCCAGCAGCGACATAGCGGGATCCGGTGTTGAGACCCAGTACTTC,CASSDIAGSGVETQYF
15,TRBJ1-5,TRBV6-1,.,.,TGTGCCAGCAGTGGATGGCAGAGACCCAATCAGCCCCAGCATTTT,CASSGWQRPNQPQHF
14,TRBJ1-6,TRBV19,.,.,TGTGCCAGTAGTACGACAGTCAAGAATTCACCCCTCCACTTT,CASSTTVKNSPLHF
14,TRBJ2-5,TRBV5-1,.,.,TGCGCCAGCAGCCGAGAAGGGGCACAAGAGACCCAGTACTTC,CASSREGAQETQYF
16,TRBJ2-3,TRBV7-2,TRBD1,.,TGTGCCAGCAGCTTAGCGACAGGGGGCATCGCAGATACGCAGTATTTT,CASSLATGGIADTQYF
14,TRBJ2-7,TRBV19,TRBD2,.,TGTGCCAGTAGCCCAGCGGGATCGTTCTACGAGCAGTACTTC,CASSPAGSFYEQYF
15,TRBJ1-2,TRBV6-6,.,.,TGTGCCAGCAGTTTCCGCATAGGGGCTAACTATGGCTACACCTTC,CASSFRIGANYGYTF
15,TRBJ2-3,TRBV10-1,.,once,TGCGCCAGCAGTGATCGTTTAGGGGGCACAGATACGCAGTATTTT,CASSDRLGGTDTQYF
16,TRBJ2-3,TRBV4-2,TRBD2,.,TGTGCCAGCAGCCAGGTAGCGGGGGGGTTGACAGATACGCAGTATTTT,CASSQVAGGLTDTQYF
13,TRBJ1-2,TRBV7-8,.,.,TGTGCCAGCAGCTTATCGGGATACTATGGCTACACCTTC,CASSLSGYYGYTF
16,TRBJ1-4,TRBV5-1,.,.,TGCGCCAGCAGCTCCGGACTCGTTGCAACTAATGAAAAACTGTTTTTT,CASSSGLVATNEKLFF
13,TRBJ2-1,TRBV7-2,.,.,TGTGCCAGCAGCTTAGTGCAACTAGGTGAGCAGTTCTTC,CASSLVQLGEQFF
18,TRBJ2-1,TRBV12-2,.,.,TGTGCAAGTCGCTTAGCATTAGCCGCGACGAGCTCCTACAATGAGCAGTTCTTC,CASRLALAATSSYNEQFF
16,TRBJ2-1,TRBV6-1,.,.,TGTGCCAGCAGTGAAGAGGGGAAGGGAGGCCGTAATGAGCAGTTCTTC,CASSEEGKGGRNEQFF
17,TRBJ1-6,TRBV7-2,.,.,TGTGCCAGCAGCTTCCGAGCCGGGACTTCAACTAATTCACCCCTCCACTTT,CASSFRAGTSTNSPLHF
14,TRBJ2-7,TRBV7-2,.,.,TGTGCCAGCAGCTTAAGGCCGGCCTCCTACGAGCAGTACTTC,CASSLRPASYEQYF
14,TRBJ1-2,TRBV5-1,.,.,TGCGCCAGTCATGGGCCGAACTCTAACTATGGCTACACCTTC,CASHGPNSNYGYTF
16,TRBJ2-3,TRBV4-3,TRBD2,.,TGCGCCAGCAGCCAACAGACTAGCGGAAACACAGATACGCAGTATTTT,CASSQQTSGNTDTQYF
10,TRBJ1-1,TRBV2,.,few,TGTGCCAGCAGTGATGCTGAAGCTTTCTTT,CASSDAEAFF
14,TRBJ2-7,TRBV18,.,once,TGTGCCAGCTCACCAGATGGGGCCGCAGAGTGGCAGTACTTC,CASSPDGAAEWQYF
16,TRBJ2-3,TRBV19,TRBD2,.,TGTGCCAGTAGTAAAGGGACTAGCGGGTTAGGAGATACGCAGTATTTT,CASSKGTSGLGDTQYF
14,TRBJ2-2,TRBV2,.,.,TGTGCCAGCAGTAAGACAGCCGGACCCGGGGAGCTGTTTTTT,CASSKTAGPGELFF
14,TRBJ1-2,TRBV30,.,.,TGTGCCTGGAGTGTAGGACAGTTTCCCCAGGGCTACACCTTC,CAWSVGQFPQGYTF
13,TRBJ2-3,TRBV2,.,.,TGTGCCAGCACCCGCGTTAGCACAGATACGCAGTATTTT,CASTRVSTDTQYF
16,TRBJ2-3,TRBV7-3,TRBD2,.,TGTGCCAGCAGCTCTTCCGGGACTAGCAACCTTAATACGCAGTATTTT,CASSSSGTSNLNTQYF
16,TRBJ1-5,TRBV19,.,once,TGTGCCAGTAGTCCCTCGTGGGTATATAGCAATCAGCCCCAGCATTTT,CASSPSWVYSNQPQHF
12,TRBJ1-3,TRBV2,.,.,TGTGCCAGCAGGACCAGTGGAAACACCATATATTTT,CASRTSGNTIYF
15,TRBJ2-2,TRBV7-2,.,once,TGTGCCAGCAGCCTCGGGACCCCGAACACCGGGGAGCTGTTTTTT,CASSLGTPNTGELFF
17,TRBJ2-3,TRBV15,.,.,TGTGCCACCAGCGCCCGGGACGCCAACCCCATCACAGATACGCAGTATTTT,CATSARDANPITDTQYF
13,TRBJ1-2,TRBV9,.,.,TGTGCCAGCAGCGTAGATGGCCCCTATGGCTACACCTTC,CASSVDGPYGYTF
13,TRBJ2-5,TRBV6-1,.,.,TGTGCCAGCAGTGAAAACATCAAAGAGACCCAGTACTTC,CASSENIKETQYF
14,TRBJ2-1,TRBV29-1,TRBD2,.,TGCAGCGTTGAACTGGTCCTAGCGGGCAATGAGCAGTTCTTC,CSVELVLAGNEQFF
15,TRBJ2-5,TRBV5-4,.,.,TGTGCCAGCAGCTTGACAGGGGGGGGCCAAGAGACCCAGTACTTC,CASSLTGGGQETQYF
17,TRBJ2-6,TRBV19,.,.,TGTGCCAGTAGTATGGTAGGGTGGAAGTCTGGGGCCAACGTCCTGACTTTC,CASSMVGWKSGANVLTF
14,TRBJ2-7,TRBV6-5,.,.,TGTGCCAGCAGCAGGGACACTAGCTCCTACGAGCAGTACTTC,CASSRDTSSYEQYF
15,TRBJ1-4,TRBV5-1,.,.,TGCGCCAGCAGCTTCGGACAACCAACTAATGAAAAACTGTTTTTT,CASSFGQPTNEKLFF
11,TRBJ1-1,TRBV28,.,.,TGTGCCAGCAGCCCTGGGGGTAAAGCTTTCTTT,CASSPGGKAFF